This T cell receptor (beta chain) was profiled in a study of T cells in Graves' hyperthyroidism and ophthalmopathy. There were TCR beta CDR3 regions amplified from RNA transcripts. Initially, a first-round RT-PCR of the TCR CDR3 employed the HTBI primer set. TCRdb reprocessed the multiplex PCR reads via MiXCR and lists one record per CDR3 protein. The table includes around 700,000 distinct CDR3 sequences, roughly a sixth detected once. The J segment lost 8 bases and the V segment lost 0 bases, leaving 7 bases of the junction unmatched. The CDR3 is 15 residues long. The V gene's germline CDR1 is MGHRA and CDR2 YSYEKL. Patients showing uncontrolled infection, other autoimmune disease, pregnancy or lactation were ineligible.

This TCR was sampled from a woman between 50 and 59 years old with Graves' hyperthyroidism that later progressed to Graves' ophthalmopathy. The chain uses TRBV4-1 and TRBJ2-1; TRBD2 matches 7 bases. The sequencing input was blood. The CDR3 spells CASSQDYPSGDEQFF. The CDR3 nucleotides read TGCGCCAGCAGCCAAGATTACCCTAGCGGCGATGAGCAGTTCTTC.